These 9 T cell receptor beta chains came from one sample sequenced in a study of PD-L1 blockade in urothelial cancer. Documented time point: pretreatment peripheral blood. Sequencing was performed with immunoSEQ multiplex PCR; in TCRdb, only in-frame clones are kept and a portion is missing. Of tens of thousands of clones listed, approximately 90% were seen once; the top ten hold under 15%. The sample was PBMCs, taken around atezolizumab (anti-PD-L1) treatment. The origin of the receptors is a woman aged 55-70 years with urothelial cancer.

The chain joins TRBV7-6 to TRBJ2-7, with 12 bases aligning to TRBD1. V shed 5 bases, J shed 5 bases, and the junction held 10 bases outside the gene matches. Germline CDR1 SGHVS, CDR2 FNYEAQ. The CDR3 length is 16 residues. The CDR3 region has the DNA TGTGCCAGCAGCCCAGGGGGAGGGACAGGGGGCCACGAGCAGTACTTC. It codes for CASSPGGGTGGHEQYF.

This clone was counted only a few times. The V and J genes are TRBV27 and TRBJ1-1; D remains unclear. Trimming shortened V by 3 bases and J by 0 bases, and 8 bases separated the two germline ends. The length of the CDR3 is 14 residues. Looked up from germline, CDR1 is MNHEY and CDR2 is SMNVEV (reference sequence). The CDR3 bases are TGTGCCAGCAGTTTGGTCCCTATGAACACTGAAGCTTTCTTT. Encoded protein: CASSLVPMNTEAFF.

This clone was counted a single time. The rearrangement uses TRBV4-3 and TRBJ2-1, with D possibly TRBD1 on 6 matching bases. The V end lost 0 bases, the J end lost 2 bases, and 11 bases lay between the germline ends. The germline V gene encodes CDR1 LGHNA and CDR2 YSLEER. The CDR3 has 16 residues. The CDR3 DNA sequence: TGCGCCAGCAGCCAAGATCTCCAGGGGCCCTACAATGAGCAGTTCTTC. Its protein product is CASSQDLQGPYNEQFF.

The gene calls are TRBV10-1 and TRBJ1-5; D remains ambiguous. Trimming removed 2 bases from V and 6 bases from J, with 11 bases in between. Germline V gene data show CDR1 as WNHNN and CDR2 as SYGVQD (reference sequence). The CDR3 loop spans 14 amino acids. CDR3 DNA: TGCGCCAGCAGTGAGGGAGGGAGCGCTCAGCCCCAGCATTTT. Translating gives CASSEGGSAQPQHF.

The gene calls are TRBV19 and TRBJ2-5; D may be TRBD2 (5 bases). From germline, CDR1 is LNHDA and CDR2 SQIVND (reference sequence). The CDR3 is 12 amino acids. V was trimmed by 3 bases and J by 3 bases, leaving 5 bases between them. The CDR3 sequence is CASSMREETQYF. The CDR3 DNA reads TGTGCCAGTAGTATGAGGGAAGAGACCCAGTACTTC.

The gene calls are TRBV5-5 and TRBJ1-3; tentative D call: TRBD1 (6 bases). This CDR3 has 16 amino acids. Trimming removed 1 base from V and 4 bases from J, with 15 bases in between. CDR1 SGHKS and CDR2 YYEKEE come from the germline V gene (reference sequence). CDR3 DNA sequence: TGTGCCAGCAGCTTGAGACACCGGGACATCGGAAACACCATATATTTT. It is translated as CASSLRHRDIGNTIYF.

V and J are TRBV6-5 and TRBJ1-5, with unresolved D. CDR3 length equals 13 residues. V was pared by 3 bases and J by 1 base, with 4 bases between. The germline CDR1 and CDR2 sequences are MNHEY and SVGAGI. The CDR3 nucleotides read TGTGCCAGCAGTTATGGCAGCAATCAGCCCCAGCATTTT. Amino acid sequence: CASSYGSNQPQHF.

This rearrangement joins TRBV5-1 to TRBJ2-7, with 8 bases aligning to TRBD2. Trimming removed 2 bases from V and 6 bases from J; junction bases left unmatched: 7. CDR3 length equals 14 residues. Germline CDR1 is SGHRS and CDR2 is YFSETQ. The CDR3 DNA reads TGCGCCAGCAGCTTATCGGGGGGGGATCGCGAGCAGTACTTC. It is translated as CASSLSGGDREQYF.

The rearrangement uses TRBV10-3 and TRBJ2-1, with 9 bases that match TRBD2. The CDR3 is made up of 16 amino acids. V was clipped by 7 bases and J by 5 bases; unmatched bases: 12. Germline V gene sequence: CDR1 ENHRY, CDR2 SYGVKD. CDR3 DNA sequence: TGTGCCATCACTACAAGGGGTGCGGGAGGGGACAATGAGCAGTTCTTC. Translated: CAITTRGAGGDNEQFF.